This record concerns one TCR beta chain sequence. These data are taken from a study of T cells in tumors after PD-1 blockade. Study in general: Treatment was either pembrolizumab 200 mg every 3 weeks or cemiplimab 350 mg every 2 weeks.

Measured with immunoSEQ multiplex PCR; TCRdb has only the in-frame clones, and not every one. Counted here are 4,000 to 5,000 clones, roughly 75% occurring once; the ten biggest clones make up over 10%. Trimming removed 4 bases from V and 3 bases from J, with 11 bases in between. Per germline, CDR1 KGHDR and CDR2 SFDVKD. The CDR3 covers 14 residues. This receptor was taken from a human donor with basal cell carcinoma. This chain uses TRBV24-1 with TRBJ1-2; perhaps TRBD1 as D (5 bases). This sample comprised tumor tissue, obtained before anti-PD-1 treatment. CDR3 loop: CATSDPRDDYGYTF. CDR3 bases: TGTGCCACCAGTGACCCGAGGGACGACTATGGCTACACCTTC.